Sequencing of this T cell receptor (beta chain) was carried out in a study of liver allograft versus peripheral blood T cells. Study context: Intrahepatic T cell receptor repertoires from transplanted livers were compared against repertoires in recipients' peripheral blood.

Study-wide results and limits: Liver allograft T cell receptor repertoires were reported to differ from peripheral blood repertoires.

TCRdb analysed the reads with MiXCR anew, one entry per CDR3 protein. The repertoire holds approximately 9,100 distinct CDR3 sequences, with about 15% as singletons. The table lists this clonotype with many counts. The antigen is unknown. CDR3 size: 14 residues. Germline V CDR1 and CDR2: GTSNPN, SVGIG (reference sequence). The germline V and J ends were trimmed by 2 bases and 6 bases, with 11 bases remaining between them. The sequence was collected from a human patient who had a liver transplant. Certain T cells may be donor cells from the graft. The chain is built from TRBV30 and TRBJ1-6; tentative D call: TRBD1 (6 bases). Here the CDR3 reads CAWSRGARNSPLHF. The CDR3, as DNA: TGTGCCTGGAGTAGGGGGGCACGTAATTCACCCCTCCACTTT.